This passage covers 10 T cell receptor beta chains from one sample sequenced in a study of T cells in Graves' hyperthyroidism and ophthalmopathy. RNA transcripts were the template for amplifying TCR beta CDR3 regions. The HTBI primer set drove a first-round RT-PCR of the TCR CDR3. TCRdb processed the multiplex PCR reads anew with MiXCR; each CDR3 protein has one entry. In the table there are roughly 500,000 distinct CDR3 sequences, roughly 45% of which are singletons. The sample taken for sequencing was peripheral blood or thyroid tissue (not recorded which). Receptors originate from an adult woman with Graves' disease, either hyperthyroidism or ophthalmopathy (not recorded which).

The J gene is TRBJ2-7, the V gene TRBV5-5; a possible D gene is TRBD1 (5 bases). This CDR3 region has 13 residues. CDR1 is SGHKS and CDR2 is YYEKEE in the germline V gene (reference sequence). Trimming cost V 4 bases and J 3 bases, with 11 bases left between them. As DNA, the CDR3 is TGTGCCAGCAGCGGGGCCGGCTACTACGAGCAGTACTTC. Its translation is CASSGAGYYEQYF.

The chain links TRBV12-3 or TRBV12-4 to TRBJ1-4; TRBD1 matches 9 bases. The CDR3 has 14 residues. Losses at the gene ends were 6 bases for V and 8 bases for J; bases not matched to a gene: 7. In nucleotides, the CDR3 is TGTGCCAGCAGCCTACAGGGGGCATGGGAAAAACTGTTTTTT. It specifies CASSLQGAWEKLFF.

This clonotype was counted ten times or more. This chain connects TRBV20-1 to TRBJ1-1; D uncertain. V lost 3 bases and J lost 0, with 14 bases in between. The length of the CDR3 is 15 residues. The germline CDR1 and CDR2 sequences are DFQATT and SNEGSKA (reference sequence). The CDR3 reads CSARGVRYMNTEAFF. CDR3 nucleotide sequence: TGCAGTGCTAGGGGCGTACGTTACATGAACACTGAAGCTTTCTTT.

This clonotype came up many times. This chain connects TRBV14 to TRBJ1-1, with no clear D. The CDR3 is 14 residues long. With 4 bases removed from V and 4 bases from J, the gap between germline ends came to 13 bases. Germline V CDR1 and CDR2: SGHDN, FVKESK. As DNA, the CDR3 is TGTGCCAGCAGCCGACATCCAATGGGCACTGAAGCTTTCTTT. This codes for CASSRHPMGTEAFF.

The chain is built from TRBV9 and TRBJ1-2; TRBD1 is a possible D gene (5 bases). Looked up from germline, CDR1 is SGDLS and CDR2 is YYNGEE. The length of the CDR3 is 14 residues. V dropped 6 bases and J dropped 1 base, with 13 bases sitting between them. CDR3 DNA sequence: TGTGCCAGCACCTATAAAGGGGATAACTATGGCTACACCTTC. Protein: CASTYKGDNYGYTF.

J is TRBJ2-7 and V is TRBV20-1, with D unresolved. V shed 0 bases and J shed 1 base, with 7 bases lying between them. CDR3 length: 13 amino acids. Germline loops: CDR1 DFQATT, CDR2 SNEGSKA (reference sequence). The CDR3 here is CSARDVESYEQYF. CDR3 sequence (DNA): TGCAGTGCTAGAGATGTGGAATCCTACGAGCAGTACTTC.

The chain recombines TRBV29-1 with TRBJ2-7; 9 bases align to TRBD1. The J segment lost 6 bases and the V segment lost 5 bases, leaving 8 bases of the junction unmatched. The CDR3 runs 13 residues. Germline V lookup: CDR1 SQVTM, CDR2 ANQGSEA. The CDR3 DNA sequence: TGCAGCGTTACCGGGACAGGGAGAGTCGAGCAGTACTTC. It translates to CSVTGTGRVEQYF.

V usage is TRBV20-1 and J usage is TRBJ1-1; perhaps TRBD1 as D (6 bases). The V and J ends lost 2 bases and 0 bases respectively, with 16 bases between them. Germline V CDR1 and CDR2: DFQATT, SNEGSKA (reference sequence). CDR3 length: 16 amino acids. Written as DNA, the CDR3 is TGCAGTGCTAGAATTTGGGGGCGAAGCGTGAACACTGAAGCTTTCTTT. It codes for CSARIWGRSVNTEAFF.

The chain is built from TRBV29-1 and TRBJ2-7; D perhaps matches TRBD2 (5 bases). Germline loops: CDR1 SQVTM, CDR2 ANQGSEA. CDR3 length equals 13 residues. V lost 5 bases to trimming and J lost 3 bases, with 14 bases between them. CDR3 DNA sequence: TGCAGCGTTTGGGGAGAGGGCAGCTACGAGCAGTACTTC. This codes for CSVWGEGSYEQYF.

The chain joins TRBV20-1 to TRBJ1-5; 8 bases are shared with TRBD1. CDR1 DFQATT and CDR2 SNEGSKA come from the germline V gene (reference sequence). The CDR3 covers 13 residues. The trim removed 6 bases at V and 3 bases at J, leaving 4 bases unmatched. The chain's CDR3 is CSARTGFNQPQHF. The CDR3 nucleotides read TGCAGTGCAAGGACAGGGTTCAATCAGCCCCAGCATTTT.